This TCR beta chain was captured in a study of control samples from healthy donors and cancer patients. This table comes from immunoSEQ multiplex PCR, and its TCRdb copy is limited to in-frame clones, with some not included. Of 55,000 to 90,000 clones in the sample, 84% were seen once. Sample: blood. The sequence was collected from a man aged 50-60 years in good health.

This CDR3 is CASSSRQRTWETQYF. CDR3 in DNA: TGTGCCAGCAGTTCGCGACAGCGGACGTGGGAGACCCAGTACTTC. This sequence joins TRBV28 and TRBJ2-5; TRBD1 or TRBD2 may be the D gene (5 bases each). The CDR3 sequence is 15 residues long. V lost 4 bases and J 5 bases, leaving 17 bases between the germline ends. Per germline, CDR1 MDHEN and CDR2 SYDVKM.